These T cell receptor beta chains were read from a single sample in a study of blood T cells in healthy people across ages. In TCRdb, the 5' RACE reads were re-called with MiXCR into one record per CDR3 protein. The sample yields more than 900,000 distinct CDR3 sequences, roughly a quarter seen once. The sample also formed part of further work on T cells of mothers and their children.

The source material was blood. These receptors were obtained from a girl aged 2 to 9 in good health. The CDR3 runs from the conserved cysteine through the conserved F or W. Each record gives: J gene, D gene, clone size, V gene, CDR3 protein, CDR3 DNA. D genes are given only for firm matches. A clone size is listed for some rows: how often the clone was seen (once, few, many), or a class if it is expanded.

TRBJ2-2,NA,NA,TRBV5-8,CASSLQRGNPGELFF,TGTGCCAGCAGCTTGCAGCGCGGGAATCCCGGGGAGCTGTTTTTT
TRBJ2-3,TRBD2,few,TRBV4-1,CASSHSWAGATDTQYF,TGCGCCAGCAGCCATTCTTGGGCGGGAGCAACAGATACGCAGTATTTT
TRBJ1-2,NA,NA,TRBV3-1,CASSHGDFYSYTF,TGTGCCAGCAGCCACGGGGACTTTTATAGCTACACCTTC
TRBJ1-1,NA,NA,TRBV12-5,CASGFESEAFF,TGTGCTAGTGGTTTCGAGTCTGAAGCTTTCTTT
TRBJ1-2,NA,few,TRBV11-2,CASSPKGHGYTF,TGTGCCAGCAGCCCGAAGGGTCATGGCTACACCTTC
TRBJ2-1,TRBD2,NA,TRBV12-3/TRBV12-4,CATGTSIYNEQFF,TGTGCCACCGGGACTAGCATCTACAATGAGCAGTTCTTC
TRBJ2-1,NA,few,TRBV20-1,CSARDGGTAYNEQFF,TGCAGTGCTAGAGATGGAGGGACAGCTTACAATGAGCAGTTCTTC
TRBJ2-5,NA,NA,TRBV20-1,CSAPPAVGEETQYF,TGCAGTGCCCCGCCAGCCGTTGGTGAAGAGACCCAGTACTTC
TRBJ2-5,TRBD2,few,TRBV20-1,CSVAGLVQETQYF,TGCAGTGTAGCCGGACTAGTACAAGAGACCCAGTACTTC
TRBJ1-2,NA,NA,TRBV20-1,CSAREGARRLSYGYTF,TGCAGTGCTAGAGAGGGGGCCAGACGTCTAAGCTATGGCTACACCTTC
TRBJ2-7,NA,NA,TRBV12-3/TRBV12-4,CASSPATGSSYEQYF,TGTGCCAGCAGTCCTGCGACAGGTAGCTCCTACGAGCAGTACTTC
TRBJ2-3,TRBD2,NA,TRBV20-1,CSAMGLAGGRTDTQYF,TGCAGTGCTATGGGACTAGCGGGAGGCCGCACAGATACGCAGTATTTT
TRBJ2-7,NA,few,TRBV7-2,CASSASWGEQYF,TGTGCCAGCAGCGCTTCCTGGGGCGAGCAGTACTTC
TRBJ1-5,NA,NA,TRBV12-3/TRBV12-4,CASSWQGGNQPQHF,TGTGCCAGCAGTTGGCAGGGTGGGAATCAGCCCCAGCATTTT
TRBJ2-2,NA,NA,TRBV2,CASSATSSGELFF,TGTGCCAGCAGTGCCACCAGTTCCGGGGAGCTGTTTTTT
TRBJ2-7,TRBD2,few,TRBV11-2,CASSSGIGLAAREQYF,TGTGCCAGCAGCTCCGGAATAGGACTAGCAGCGCGAGAGCAGTACTTC
TRBJ2-5,NA,few,TRBV3-1,CASQSFGWTQYF,TGTGCCAGCCAATCATTCGGGTGGACCCAGTACTTC
TRBJ2-1,TRBD2,few,TRBV29-1,CSVGTSGSLIYF,TGCAGCGTGGGGACTAGCGGGAGTTTGATTTACTTC
TRBJ2-7,TRBD2,NA,TRBV7-8,CASRKAGDYEQYF,TGTGCCAGCAGAAAAGCGGGAGACTACGAGCAGTACTTC
TRBJ2-5,NA,few,TRBV6-2/TRBV6-3,CASRTMTARRETQYF,TGTGCCAGCAGAACTATGACAGCCCGAAGGGAGACCCAGTACTTC
TRBJ1-1,TRBD1,once,TRBV10-3,CAVQGGLNTEAFF,TGTGCCGTCCAGGGGGGATTGAACACTGAAGCTTTCTTT
TRBJ2-1,TRBD1,many,TRBV4-1,CASSPEDRLGNEQFF,TGCGCCAGCAGCCCAGAGGACAGGCTTGGGAATGAGCAGTTCTTC
TRBJ2-2,TRBD2,few,TRBV12-3/TRBV12-4,CASISLGGAYNTGELFF,TGTGCCAGCATTTCCCTCGGGGGGGCCTACAACACCGGGGAGCTGTTTTTT
TRBJ2-3,NA,NA,TRBV20-1,CSASHYFDADTQYF,TGCAGTGCTAGCCACTACTTCGATGCAGATACGCAGTACTTT
TRBJ1-2,TRBD1,NA,TRBV6-6,CASSSLKPTGANGYTF,TGTGCCAGCAGTTCCCTGAAGCCCACAGGGGCGAATGGCTACACCTTC
TRBJ2-6,NA,NA,TRBV5-1,CASSLGDWGRSGANVLTF,TGCGCCAGCAGCTTGGGGGATTGGGGGAGGTCAGGGGCCAACGTCCTGACTTTC
TRBJ2-5,NA,NA,TRBV7-3,CASSQGNSQETQYF,TGTGCCAGCAGCCAAGGGAACTCCCAAGAGACCCAGTACTTC
TRBJ2-7,TRBD1,few,TRBV29-1,CSVENPGQGGYEQYF,TGCAGCGTTGAGAACCCTGGACAGGGAGGCTACGAGCAGTACTTC
TRBJ2-1,NA,few,TRBV12-3/TRBV12-4,CASPQPTGPFYNEQFF,TGTGCCAGCCCGCAACCAACGGGACCCTTTTACAATGAGCAGTTCTTC
TRBJ1-1,NA,NA,TRBV5-5,CASSFPGGETEAFF,TGTGCCAGCAGCTTTCCCGGGGGCGAGACTGAAGCTTTCTTT
TRBJ2-5,TRBD2,few,TRBV9,CASSVDAGGILETQYF,TGTGCCAGCAGCGTAGACGCGGGAGGTATTCTGGAGACCCAGTACTTC
TRBJ2-1,NA,once,TRBV29-1,CSVGPQGNEQFF,TGCAGCGTTGGGCCCCAAGGGAATGAGCAGTTCTTC
TRBJ2-7,TRBD1,few,TRBV7-9,CASSLRDRDPYEQYF,TGTGCCAGCAGCTTGCGGGACAGGGATCCCTACGAGCAGTACTTC
TRBJ2-5,NA,NA,TRBV6-5,CASSYSGGRETQYF,TGTGCCAGCAGTTACTCGGGGGGTCGGGAGACCCAGTACTTC
TRBJ1-5,NA,NA,TRBV2,CASSEGGALGNQPQHF,TGTGCCAGCAGTGAAGGCGGGGCCCTTGGCAATCAGCCCCAGCATTTT
TRBJ2-2,NA,NA,TRBV12-3/TRBV12-4,CASSSSGEDTGELFF,TGTGCCAGCAGCTCATCAGGGGAAGACACCGGGGAGCTGTTTTTT
TRBJ1-1,NA,NA,TRBV28,CASSISVSAFF,TGTGCCAGCAGTATATCAGTGAGTGCTTTCTTT
TRBJ2-1,NA,NA,TRBV12-3/TRBV12-4,CASSLSQTIGGQFF,TGTGCCAGCAGTTTATCTCAGACAATTGGTGGGCAGTTCTTC
TRBJ2-7,TRBD1,few,TRBV2,CARGDSSHEQYF,TGTGCCAGGGGGGACAGTTCTCACGAGCAGTACTTC
TRBJ1-5,NA,NA,TRBV7-9,CASQEGNQPQHF,TGTGCCAGTCAAGAGGGCAATCAGCCCCAGCATTTT
TRBJ1-4,TRBD1,NA,TRBV11-1,CASSGINKQLDRGNFDSGKLFF,TGTGCCAGCAGCGGGATAAACAAACAGTTGGACAGGGGTAACTTTGATTCGGGGAAACTGTTTTTT
TRBJ2-3,NA,NA,TRBV10-3,CAISDSAISDTQYF,TGTGCCATCAGTGATAGCGCTATCTCAGATACGCAGTATTTT
TRBJ2-5,NA,NA,TRBV15,CATSKKDQGETQYF,TGTGCCACCAGCAAAAAGGACCAAGGGGAGACCCAGTACTTC
TRBJ1-2,TRBD1,few,TRBV4-1,CASSQDRDRRFYGYTF,TGCGCCAGCAGCCAAGATAGGGACAGACGATTCTATGGCTACACCTTC
TRBJ2-7,NA,few,TRBV6-2/TRBV6-3,CASSYSTTLSGEQYF,TGTGCCAGCAGTTATTCGACTACCCTTTCGGGAGAGCAGTACTTC
TRBJ1-4,NA,NA,TRBV9,CASSAWGMTTNEKLFF,TGTGCCAGCAGCGCCTGGGGGATGACAACTAATGAAAAATTGTTTTTT
TRBJ1-6,NA,NA,TRBV5-1,CASSLDAWSSYNSPLHF,TGCGCCAGCAGCTTGGACGCCTGGAGCTCCTATAATTCACCCCTCCACTTT
TRBJ1-1,NA,few,TRBV3-1,CASSQEGVRNTEAFF,TGTGCCAGCAGCCAAGAAGGGGTAAGGAACACTGAAGCTTTCTTT
TRBJ2-5,TRBD2,few,TRBV2,CASSKGSGLEVETQYF,TGTGCCAGCAGCAAAGGCTCGGGACTAGAGGTAGAGACCCAGTACTTC
TRBJ2-1,NA,NA,TRBV25-1,CTSSESYEQFF,TGTACCAGCAGTGAATCTTATGAGCAGTTCTTC
TRBJ2-3,NA,NA,TRBV24-1,CATSEPGLDTQYF,TGTGCCACCAGTGAGCCTGGACTCGATACGCAGTATTTT
TRBJ1-6,NA,NA,TRBV20-1,CSAIFTVGRTLHF,TGCAGCGCTATCTTCACAGTAGGAAGGACCCTCCACTTT
TRBJ2-7,NA,NA,TRBV27,CASSFPAGRWYF,TGTGCCAGCAGTTTTCCCGCGGGGAGGTGGTACTTC
TRBJ2-1,NA,NA,TRBV12-3/TRBV12-4,CASSWEGARYEQFF,TGTGCCAGCAGTTGGGAAGGGGCGCGGTATGAGCAGTTCTTC
TRBJ2-7,TRBD2,few,TRBV20-1,CSARDPSGSGYEQYF,TGCAGTGCTAGAGACCCTAGCGGGAGCGGCTACGAGCAGTACTTC
TRBJ2-1,NA,few,TRBV29-1,CSQLGKATYYNEQFF,TGCAGCCAACTGGGTAAAGCCACCTACTACAATGAGCAGTTCTTC
TRBJ1-2,TRBD1,few,TRBV15,CATSRGGQELYGYTF,TGTGCCACCAGCAGAGGAGGACAGGAGCTCTATGGCTACACCTTC